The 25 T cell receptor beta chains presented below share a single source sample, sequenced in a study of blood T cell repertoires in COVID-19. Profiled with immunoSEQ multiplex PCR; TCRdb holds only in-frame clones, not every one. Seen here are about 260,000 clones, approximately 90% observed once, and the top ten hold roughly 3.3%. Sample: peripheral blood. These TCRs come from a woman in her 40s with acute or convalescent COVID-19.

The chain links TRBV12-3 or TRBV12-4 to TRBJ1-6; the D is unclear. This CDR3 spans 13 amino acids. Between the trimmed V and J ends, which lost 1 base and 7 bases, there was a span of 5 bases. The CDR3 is CASSLGRNSPLHF. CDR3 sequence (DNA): TGTGCCAGCAGTTTAGGTCGGAATTCACCCCTCCACTTT.

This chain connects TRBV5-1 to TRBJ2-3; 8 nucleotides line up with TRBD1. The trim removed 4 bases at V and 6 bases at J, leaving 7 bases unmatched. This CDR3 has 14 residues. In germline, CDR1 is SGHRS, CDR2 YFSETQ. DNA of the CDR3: TGCGCCAGCAGCGCTAGACAGGGGTTGGATACGCAGTATTTT. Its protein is CASSARQGLDTQYF. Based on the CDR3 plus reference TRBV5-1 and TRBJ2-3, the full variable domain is KAGVTQTPRYLIKTRGQQVTLSCSPISGHRSVSWYQQTPGQGLQFLFEYFSETQRNKGNFPGRFSGRQFSNSRSEMNVSTLELGDSALYLCASSARQGLDTQYFGPGTRLTVL.

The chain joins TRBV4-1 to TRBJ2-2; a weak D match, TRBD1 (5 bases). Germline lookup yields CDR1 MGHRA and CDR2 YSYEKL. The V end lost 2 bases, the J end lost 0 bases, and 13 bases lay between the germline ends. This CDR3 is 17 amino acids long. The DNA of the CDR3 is TGCGCCAGCAGCCAATTTTGGGGCAGATCGAACACCGGGGAGCTGTTTTTT. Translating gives CASSQFWGRSNTGELFF.

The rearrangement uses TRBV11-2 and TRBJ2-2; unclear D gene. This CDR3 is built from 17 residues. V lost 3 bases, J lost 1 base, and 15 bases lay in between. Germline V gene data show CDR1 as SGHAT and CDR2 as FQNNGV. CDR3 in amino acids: CASSLYLNRQNTGELFF. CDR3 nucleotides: TGTGCCAGCAGCTTGTACTTGAACAGACAGAACACCGGGGAGCTGTTTTTT.

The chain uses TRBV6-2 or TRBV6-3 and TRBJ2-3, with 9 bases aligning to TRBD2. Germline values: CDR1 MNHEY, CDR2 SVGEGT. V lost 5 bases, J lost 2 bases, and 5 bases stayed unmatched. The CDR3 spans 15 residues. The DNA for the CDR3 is TGTGCCAGCAGTCAAGCGGGGGGATACACAGATACGCAGTATTTT. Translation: CASSQAGGYTDTQYF.

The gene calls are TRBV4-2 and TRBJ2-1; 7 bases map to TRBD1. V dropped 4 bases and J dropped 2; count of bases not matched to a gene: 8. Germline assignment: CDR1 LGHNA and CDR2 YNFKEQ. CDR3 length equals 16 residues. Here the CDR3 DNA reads TGTGCCAGCAGCCGAGGGGATCAGGGGGCCTACAATGAGCAGTTCTTC. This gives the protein CASSRGDQGAYNEQFF.

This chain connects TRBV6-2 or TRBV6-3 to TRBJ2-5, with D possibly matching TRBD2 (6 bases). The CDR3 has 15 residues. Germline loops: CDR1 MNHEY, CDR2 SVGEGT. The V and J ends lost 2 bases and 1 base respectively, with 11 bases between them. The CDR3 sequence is CASSYGGISQETQYF. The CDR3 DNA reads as TGTGCCAGCAGTTACGGGGGGATTAGCCAAGAGACCCAGTACTTC.

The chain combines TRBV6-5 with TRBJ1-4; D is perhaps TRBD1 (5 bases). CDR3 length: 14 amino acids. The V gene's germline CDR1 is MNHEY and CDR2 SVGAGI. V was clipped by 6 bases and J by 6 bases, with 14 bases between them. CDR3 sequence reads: CASRVQEPYEKLFF. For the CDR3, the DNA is TGTGCCAGCAGAGTACAGGAGCCTTATGAAAAACTGTTTTTT.

The DNA of the CDR3 is TGCGCCAGCAGGGCGGGGGAGACCCAGTACTTC. Its translation is CASRAGETQYF. The chain is built from TRBV5-1 and TRBJ2-5; maybe TRBD2 (6 bases). This CDR3 is built from 11 residues. V dropped 5 bases and J dropped 5 bases, with 7 bases sitting between them. In germline, CDR1 is SGHRS, CDR2 YFSETQ.

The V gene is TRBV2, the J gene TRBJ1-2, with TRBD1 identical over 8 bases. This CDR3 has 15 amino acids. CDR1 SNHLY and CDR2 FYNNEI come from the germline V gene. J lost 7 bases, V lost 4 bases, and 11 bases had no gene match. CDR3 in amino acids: CASSGGQGLRSGYTF. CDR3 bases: TGTGCCAGCAGTGGAGGACAGGGCCTCAGGAGTGGCTACACCTTC. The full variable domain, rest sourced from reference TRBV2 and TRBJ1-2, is EPEVTQTPSHQVTQMGQEVILRCVPISNHLYFYWYRQILGQKVEFLVSFYNNEISEKSEIFDDQFSVERPDGSNFTLKIRSTKLEDSAMYFCASSGGQGLRSGYTFGSGTRLTVV.

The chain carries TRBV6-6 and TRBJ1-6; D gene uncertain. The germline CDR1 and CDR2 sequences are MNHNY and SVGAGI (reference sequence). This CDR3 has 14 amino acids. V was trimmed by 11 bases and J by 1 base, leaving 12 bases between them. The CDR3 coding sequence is TGTGCCGTCCTAGCCTTTTCCTATAATTCACCCCTCCACTTT. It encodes CAVLAFSYNSPLHF.

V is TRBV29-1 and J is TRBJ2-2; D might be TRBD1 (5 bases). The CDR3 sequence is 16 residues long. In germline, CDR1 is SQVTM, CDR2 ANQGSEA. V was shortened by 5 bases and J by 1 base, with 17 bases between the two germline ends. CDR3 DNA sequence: TGCAGCGTTTCGGTTGTGGGGCAGGGGAACACCGGGGAGCTGTTTTTT. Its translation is CSVSVVGQGNTGELFF.

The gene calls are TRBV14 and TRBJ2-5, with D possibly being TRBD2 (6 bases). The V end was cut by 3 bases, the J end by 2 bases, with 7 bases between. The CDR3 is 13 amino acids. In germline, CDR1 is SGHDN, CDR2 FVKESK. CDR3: CASSQGLQETQYF. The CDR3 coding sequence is TGTGCCAGCAGCCAGGGACTTCAAGAGACCCAGTACTTC.

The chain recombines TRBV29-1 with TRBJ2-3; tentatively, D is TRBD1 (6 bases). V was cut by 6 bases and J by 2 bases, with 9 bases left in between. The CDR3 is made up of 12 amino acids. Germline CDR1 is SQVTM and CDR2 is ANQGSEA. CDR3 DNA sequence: TGCAGCGTAGGGGGACCCACAGATACGCAGTATTTT. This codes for CSVGGPTDTQYF.

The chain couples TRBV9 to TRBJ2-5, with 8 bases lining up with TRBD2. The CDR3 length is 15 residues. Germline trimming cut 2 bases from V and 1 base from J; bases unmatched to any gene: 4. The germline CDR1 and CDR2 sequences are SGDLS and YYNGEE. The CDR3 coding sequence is TGTGCCAGCAGCGTTAGCGGGGTACCCCAAGAGACCCAGTACTTC. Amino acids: CASSVSGVPQETQYF.

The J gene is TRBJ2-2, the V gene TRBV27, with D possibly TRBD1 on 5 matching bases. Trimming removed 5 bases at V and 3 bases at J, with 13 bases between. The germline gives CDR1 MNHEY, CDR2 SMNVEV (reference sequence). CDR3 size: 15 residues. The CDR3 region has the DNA TGTGCCAGCAGTATGGGCAGGGCATACACCGGGGAGCTGTTTTTT. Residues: CASSMGRAYTGELFF.

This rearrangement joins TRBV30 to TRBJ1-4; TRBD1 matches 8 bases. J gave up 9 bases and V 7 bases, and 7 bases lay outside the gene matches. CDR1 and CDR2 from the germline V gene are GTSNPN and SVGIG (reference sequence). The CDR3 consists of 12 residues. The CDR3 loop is CASGTGSKKLFF. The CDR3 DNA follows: TGTGCCTCTGGGACAGGCAGCAAAAAACTGTTTTTT.

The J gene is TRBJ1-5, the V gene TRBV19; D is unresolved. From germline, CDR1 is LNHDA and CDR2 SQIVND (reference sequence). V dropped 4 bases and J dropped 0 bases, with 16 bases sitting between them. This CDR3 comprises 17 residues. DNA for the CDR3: TGTGCCAGTAGTACCACCTGGGGAGGCGGTAGCAATCAGCCCCAGCATTTT. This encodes CASSTTWGGGSNQPQHF.

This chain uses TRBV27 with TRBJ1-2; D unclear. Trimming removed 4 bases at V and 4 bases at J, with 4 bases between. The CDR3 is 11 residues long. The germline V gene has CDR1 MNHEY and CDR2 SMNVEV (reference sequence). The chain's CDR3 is CASSYSYGYTF. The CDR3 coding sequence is TGTGCCAGCAGTTACAGCTATGGCTACACCTTC.

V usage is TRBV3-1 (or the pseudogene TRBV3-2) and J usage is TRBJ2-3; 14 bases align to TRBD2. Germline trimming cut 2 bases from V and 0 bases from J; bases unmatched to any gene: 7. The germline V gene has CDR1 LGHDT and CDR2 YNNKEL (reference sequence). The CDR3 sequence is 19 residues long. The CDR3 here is CASSQLPGLAGASTDTQYF. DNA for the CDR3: TGTGCCAGCAGCCAACTCCCGGGACTAGCGGGGGCCAGCACAGATACGCAGTATTTT.

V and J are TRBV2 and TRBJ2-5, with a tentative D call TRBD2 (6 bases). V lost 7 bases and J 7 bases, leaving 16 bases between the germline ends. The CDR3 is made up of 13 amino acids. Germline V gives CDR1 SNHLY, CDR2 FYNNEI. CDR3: CASIGRSEGTQYF. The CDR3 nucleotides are TGTGCCAGCATAGGGCGGTCGGAGGGGACCCAGTACTTC.

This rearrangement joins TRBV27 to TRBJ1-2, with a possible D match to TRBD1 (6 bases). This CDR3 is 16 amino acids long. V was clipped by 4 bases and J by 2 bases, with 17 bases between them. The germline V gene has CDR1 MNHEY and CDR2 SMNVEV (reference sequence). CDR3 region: CASSSIGRGGNYGYTF. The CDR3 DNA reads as TGTGCCAGCAGTTCAATTGGGCGGGGGGGCAACTATGGCTACACCTTC.

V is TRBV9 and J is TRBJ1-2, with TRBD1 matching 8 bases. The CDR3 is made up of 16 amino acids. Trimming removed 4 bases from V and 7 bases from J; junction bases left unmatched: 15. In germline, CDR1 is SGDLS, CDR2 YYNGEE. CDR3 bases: TGTGCCAGCAGCCCCCCCGGAGCCAGGGGGCGCCTTGGCTACACCTTC. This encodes CASSPPGARGRLGYTF.

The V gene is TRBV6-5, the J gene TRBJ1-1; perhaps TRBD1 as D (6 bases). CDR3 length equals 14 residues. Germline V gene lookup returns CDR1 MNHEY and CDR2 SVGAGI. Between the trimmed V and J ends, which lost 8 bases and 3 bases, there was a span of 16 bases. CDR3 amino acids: CASGKARGDTEAFF. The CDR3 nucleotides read TGTGCCAGCGGGAAGGCCAGGGGCGACACTGAAGCTTTCTTT.

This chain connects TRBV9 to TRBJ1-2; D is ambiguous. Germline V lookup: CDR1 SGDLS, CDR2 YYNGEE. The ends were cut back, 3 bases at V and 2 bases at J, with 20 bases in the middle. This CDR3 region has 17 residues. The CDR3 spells CASSGTHFPSPNYGYTF. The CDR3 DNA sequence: TGTGCCAGCAGCGGAACCCACTTCCCAAGCCCCAACTATGGCTACACCTTC.